Following are 31 T cell receptor beta chains from one sample sequenced in a study of blood T cell repertoires in COVID-19. TCRdb's copy holds only in-frame clones and misses some; the assay was immunoSEQ multiplex PCR. The sample has about 270,000 clones, about 88% seen once. Sequencing input: PBMCs or T cells enriched from blood (not recorded which). The receptor set was obtained from a woman aged 45-65 years who had recovered from COVID-19.

The V call is TRBV7-2, the J call TRBJ2-1; 9 bases are shared with TRBD2. Germline CDR1 reads SGHTA; CDR2 reads FQGNSA. This CDR3 has 16 amino acids. Unmatched junction bases numbered 15, after V lost 5 bases and J lost 10 bases. The CDR3 protein is CASSPRRASGTGEQFF. The CDR3 region has the DNA TGTGCCAGCAGCCCTCGTAGGGCTAGCGGGACTGGAGAGCAGTTCTTC.

This sequence joins TRBV6-5 and TRBJ1-2; 7 positions agree with TRBD1. The V segment lost 4 bases and the J segment 12 bases; nucleotides outside the gene matches: 14. The CDR3 runs to 14 residues. Germline V lookup: CDR1 MNHEY, CDR2 SVGAGI. The CDR3 DNA is TGTGCCAGCAGTTCTAACAGGGGCCCCCTGGTCCACACCTTC. It translates to CASSSNRGPLVHTF.

This clone was detected once. The CDR3 sequence is CASSLARLGYNEQFF. Written as DNA, the CDR3 is TGTGCCAGCAGCTTAGCTCGCCTCGGGTACAATGAGCAGTTCTTC. V usage is TRBV7-9 and J usage is TRBJ2-1; D is uncertain. In germline, CDR1 is SEHNR, CDR2 FQNEAQ (reference sequence). This CDR3 region has 15 residues. V lost 0 bases, J lost 4 bases, and 10 bases lay in between.

The chain is built from TRBV6-2 or TRBV6-3 and TRBJ2-5; D is possibly TRBD1 (5 bases). Per germline, CDR1 MNHEY and CDR2 SVGEGT. The ends were cut back, 5 bases at V and 2 bases at J, with 15 bases in the middle. This CDR3 has 15 amino acids. The CDR3 region has the DNA TGTGCCAGCAGTGACAGACCAGGGCGGCAAGAGACCCAGTACTTC. The encoded protein is CASSDRPGRQETQYF.

V usage is TRBV9 and J usage is TRBJ2-1; 10 bases are a match to TRBD2. V was pared by 3 bases and J by 7 bases, with 10 bases of the junction left unmatched. The germline V gene encodes CDR1 SGDLS and CDR2 YYNGEE. This CDR3 is 16 amino acids long. The CDR3 protein is CASSGGAGGPGNEQFF. The CDR3 nucleotides are TGTGCCAGCAGCGGGGGAGCGGGAGGGCCGGGGAATGAGCAGTTCTTC.

The chain employs TRBV19 and TRBJ2-3; 8 positions agree with TRBD2. Germline V gene data show CDR1 as LNHDA and CDR2 as SQIVND (reference sequence). CDR3 length: 16 residues. The V gene end was trimmed by 3 bases and the J gene end by 5 bases; junction bases not matched to a gene: 10. CDR3 nucleotides: TGTGCCAGTAGTATTGGGGGAGCGGGAGATCAAGATACGCAGTATTTT. Its translation: CASSIGGAGDQDTQYF. The complete variable domain, with remaining parts taken from reference TRBV19 and TRBJ2-3, reads DGGITQSPKYLFRKEGQNVTLSCEQNLNHDAMYWYRQDPGQGLRLIYYSQIVNDFQKGDIAEGYSVSREKKESFPLTVTSAQKNPTAFYLCASSIGGAGDQDTQYFGPGTRLTVL.

Comments on this clone: The sample holds other DNA sequences that translate to the same CDR3. The chain carries TRBV9 and TRBJ2-3; 12 bases are shared with TRBD2. Germline CDR1 and CDR2: SGDLS and YYNGEE. The CDR3 runs 16 residues. With 3 bases clipped from V and 3 bases from J, the junction kept 5 bases outside the gene matches. CDR3 loop: CASSARTSGKTDTQYF. The CDR3 DNA is TGTGCCAGCAGCGCCCGGACTAGCGGGAAGACAGATACGCAGTATTTT.

This clone was detected only a few times. The chain has TRBV15 and TRBJ1-4, with D possibly matching TRBD1 (5 bases). CDR3 size: 16 residues. Germline CDR1 reads LNHNV; CDR2 reads YYDKDF (reference sequence). Trimming cost V 1 base and J 3 bases, with 12 bases left between them. DNA for the CDR3: TGTGCCACCAGCAGAGTTTGGGAGGGGCCTAATGAAAAACTGTTTTTT. This sequence encodes CATSRVWEGPNEKLFF. Filled out from reference TRBV15 and TRBJ1-4, the complete variable domain reads DAMVIQNPRYQVTQFGKPVTLSCSQTLNHNVMYWYQQKSSQAPKLLFHYYDKDFNNEADTPDNFQSRRPNTSFCFLDIRSPGLGDTAMYLCATSRVWEGPNEKLFFGSGTQLSVL.

The V call is TRBV7-8, the J call TRBJ2-7; 7 nucleotides line up with TRBD1. The CDR3 has 14 residues. J was trimmed by 1 base and V by 5 bases; bases with no gene match: 5. The germline V gene has CDR1 SGHVS and CDR2 FQNEAQ. The CDR3 bases are TGTGCCAGCAGCCTACGGGACAGTTCCTACGAGCAGTACTTC. This gives the protein CASSLRDSSYEQYF. Full variable domain (missing parts from reference TRBV7-8 and TRBJ2-7): GAGVSQSPRYKVAKRGQDVALRCDPISGHVSLFWYQQALGQGPEFLTYFQNEAQLDKSGLPSDRFFAERPEGSVSTLKIQRTQQEDSAVYLCASSLRDSSYEQYFGPGTRLTVT.

The chain carries TRBV7-2 and TRBJ2-5; TRBD2 agrees at 8 bases. The germline V gene has CDR1 SGHTA and CDR2 FQGNSA. V lost 5 bases and J lost 2; bases outside the gene matches: 10. This CDR3 has 16 residues. For the CDR3, the DNA is TGTGCCAGCAGCCCCCCCGGAATAGCGGGGCAAGAGACCCAGTACTTC. The encoded protein is CASSPPGIAGQETQYF.

V usage is TRBV7-3 and J usage is TRBJ2-7; D not resolved. The CDR3 loop spans 14 amino acids. Germline CDR1 is SGHTA and CDR2 is FQGTGA. V lost 5 bases and J lost 0, with 11 bases in between. CDR3: CASSQTPGSYEQYF. CDR3 DNA sequence: TGTGCCAGCAGCCAGACTCCCGGCTCCTACGAGCAGTACTTC.

This clone came up a few times. This rearrangement joins TRBV30 to TRBJ1-5, with 8 bases lining up with TRBD1. CDR1 and CDR2 from the germline V gene are GTSNPN and SVGIG (reference sequence). J was trimmed by 9 bases and V by 3 bases; bases with no gene match: 4. The CDR3 runs to 12 residues. CDR3 amino acids: CAWRDREGPQHF. The CDR3 nucleotides are TGTGCCTGGAGGGACAGGGAAGGGCCCCAGCATTTT.

This CDR3 is CASSLLGTSGRALSTDTQYF. The CDR3, as DNA: TGTGCCAGCAGTTTACTAGGGACTAGCGGGAGGGCGCTAAGCACAGATACGCAGTATTTT. The V and J genes are TRBV27 and TRBJ2-3, with 16 positions matching TRBD2. Per germline, CDR1 MNHEY and CDR2 SMNVEV (reference sequence). The junction had 8 bases not matched to a gene; V was cut back by 2 bases and J by 0 bases. The CDR3 has 20 residues.

The V and J genes are TRBV28 and TRBJ2-2; TRBD1 matches 9 bases. CDR1 and CDR2 (germline): MDHEN, SYDVKM. J gave up 1 base and V 6 bases, and 0 bases lay outside the gene matches. This CDR3 has 14 amino acids. The CDR3 DNA reads TGTGCCAGCAGGACAGGGGGGAACACCGGGGAGCTGTTTTTT. Amino acids: CASRTGGNTGELFF.

J is TRBJ2-1 and V is TRBV18; D remains ambiguous. Between the trimmed V and J ends, which lost 2 bases and 5 bases, there was a span of 7 bases. This CDR3 spans 13 amino acids. From germline, CDR1 is KGHSH and CDR2 LQKENI. The DNA of the CDR3 is TGTGCCAGCTCACCAGCGAGAAACAATGAGCAGTTCTTC. Translated: CASSPARNNEQFF.

This clone was seen a few times. The gene calls are TRBV5-4 and TRBJ2-5; 8 bases agree with TRBD1. V lost 0 bases, J lost 2 bases, and 3 bases stayed unmatched. This CDR3 has 15 residues. The germline V gene has CDR1 SGHNT and CDR2 YYREEE (reference sequence). CDR3 nucleotide sequence: TGTGCCAGCAGCTTGGACAGGGGGTCTCAAGAGACCCAGTACTTC. This codes for CASSLDRGSQETQYF.

The V call is TRBV28, the J call TRBJ2-5, with TRBD2 identical over 9 bases. The J segment lost 2 bases and the V segment lost 6 bases, leaving 4 bases of the junction unmatched. The CDR3 loop spans 14 amino acids. CDR1 is MDHEN, CDR2 SYDVKM, per germline. For the CDR3, the DNA is TGTGCCAGCAGGCTAGCGGGACCGCAAGAGACCCAGTACTTC. Its protein is CASRLAGPQETQYF.

This chain joins TRBV29-1 and TRBJ2-2, with a tentative D call TRBD1 (5 bases). Germline CDR1 and CDR2: SQVTM and ANQGSEA. V lost 1 base and J 5 bases, leaving 8 bases between the germline ends. There are 13 residues in the CDR3. CDR3 coding DNA: TGCAGCGTTGAAGCTAAGGGGACCGGGGAGCTGTTTTTT. Protein sequence: CSVEAKGTGELFF.

The genes are TRBV7-9 and TRBJ1-1; 7 bases map to TRBD1. J was trimmed by 1 base and V by 2 bases; bases with no gene match: 1. Looked up from germline, CDR1 is SEHNR and CDR2 is FQNEAQ (reference sequence). This CDR3 spans 14 amino acids. The CDR3: CASSLKGANTEAFF. CDR3 sequence (DNA): TGTGCCAGCAGCTTAAAGGGGGCGAACACTGAAGCTTTCTTT.

The CDR3 loop reads CASSVLGLAGFVVDTQYF. CDR3 DNA sequence: TGTGCCAGCAGCGTCCTAGGGCTAGCGGGATTCGTCGTCGATACGCAGTATTTT. The genes are TRBV9 and TRBJ2-3, with 9 bases aligning to TRBD2. Germline assignment: CDR1 SGDLS and CDR2 YYNGEE. The V and J ends lost 2 bases and 6 bases, in that order; junction bases with no gene match: 16. The CDR3 is 18 residues long.

This sequence joins TRBV2 and TRBJ2-4; 10 positions match TRBD2. Germline CDR1 is SNHLY and CDR2 is FYNNEI. The CDR3 length is 16 residues. With 6 bases clipped from V and 1 base from J, the junction kept 6 bases outside the gene matches. As DNA, the CDR3 is TGTGCCAGCAGGTATAAGGGACTAGCGGCCAAAAACATTCAGTACTTC. This sequence encodes CASRYKGLAAKNIQYF.

CDR3 sequence (DNA): TGTGCCAGCAGCGTAGAAGGAGGATCTTTTGGCTACACCTTC. Translated: CASSVEGGSFGYTF. The rearrangement joins TRBV9 to TRBJ1-2, with D hard to call. CDR1 is SGDLS, CDR2 YYNGEE, per germline. CDR3 size: 14 residues. V was pared by 0 bases and J by 7 bases, with 13 bases between.

This clone has a handful of counts. This chain joins TRBV3-1 (or the pseudogene TRBV3-2) and TRBJ2-7; 8 nucleotides line up with TRBD2. The CDR3 totals 15 residues. The ends lost 5 bases at V and 6 bases at J; junction bases unmatched: 12. Germline V gives CDR1 LGHDT, CDR2 YNNKEL (reference sequence). CDR3 sequence (DNA): TGTGCCAGCAGCTCTCCAGCGGGAGTTCGGTCCGAGCAGTACTTC. It yields the protein CASSSPAGVRSEQYF.

This clone was picked up one time. The chain recombines TRBV28 with TRBJ2-7; D may be TRBD2 (5 bases). Trimming took 1 base from V and 0 from J, leaving 16 bases between them. The V gene's germline CDR1 is MDHEN and CDR2 SYDVKM. The length of the CDR3 is 17 residues. The CDR3 region is CASSLSPRGPPSYEQYF. In DNA, the CDR3 is TGTGCCAGCAGTTTATCCCCCCGCGGGCCGCCCTCCTACGAGCAGTACTTC.

The chain couples TRBV6-5 to TRBJ2-7, with 10 nucleotides matching TRBD1. The CDR3 extends over 13 amino acids. Looked up from germline, CDR1 is MNHEY and CDR2 is SVGAGI. V gave up 6 bases and J gave up 5 bases; unmatched junction bases: 4. The CDR3 reads CASRTGGADEQYF. The CDR3 bases are TGTGCCAGCAGGACAGGGGGCGCGGACGAGCAGTACTTC.

In this sample, this clone turned up a few times. The chain couples TRBV11-2 to TRBJ2-1; D ambiguous. The V end lost 4 bases, the J end lost 10 bases, and 8 bases lay between the germline ends. Germline V gene sequence: CDR1 SGHAT, CDR2 FQNNGV. This CDR3 has 11 residues. The CDR3 coding sequence is TGTGCCAGCAGCTCATCAGTGGAGCAGTTCTTC. It is translated as CASSSSVEQFF.

The V gene is TRBV28, the J gene TRBJ1-5, with 8 bases identical to TRBD1. With V trimmed by 7 bases and J by 6 bases, 8 bases remained unmatched. The length of the CDR3 is 14 residues. Looked up from germline, CDR1 is MDHEN and CDR2 is SYDVKM. DNA of the CDR3: TGTGCCAGCACCCGAAGACAGGGGAGTCAGCCCCAGCATTTT. Protein product: CASTRRQGSQPQHF.

The gene calls are TRBV7-2 and TRBJ1-1, with D unresolved. CDR1 and CDR2 (germline): SGHTA, FQGNSA. Trimming cost V 3 bases and J 4 bases, with 6 bases left between them. The CDR3 is made up of 12 amino acids. The CDR3, as DNA: TGTGCCAGCAGCTTTTTCCGCACTGAAGCTTTCTTT. Translating gives CASSFFRTEAFF.

The chain combines TRBV7-3 with TRBJ2-2; no clear D gene. Germline CDR1 reads SGHTA; CDR2 reads FQGTGA. This CDR3 spans 16 amino acids. The V gene lost 2 bases and the J gene lost 1 base, with 11 bases spanning the gap. The CDR3 nucleotides are TGTGCCAGCAGCTTAGCTAGAGCCGAGAACACCGGGGAGCTGTTTTTT. The encoded protein is CASSLARAENTGELFF.

As to this clone: Distinct nucleotide sequences in the sample also encode this CDR3. This chain joins TRBV18 and TRBJ1-1; possible D gene TRBD1, 5 bases. CDR1 and CDR2 from the germline V gene are KGHSH and LQKENI. The CDR3 consists of 14 residues. Trimming took 3 bases from V and 2 from J, leaving 10 bases between them. The DNA for the CDR3 is TGTGCCAGCTCACCTAATCAGGGCAACACTGAAGCTTTCTTT. Translating it yields CASSPNQGNTEAFF.

The chain joins TRBV7-2 to TRBJ1-6; TRBD1 matches 7 bases. Germline-derived CDR1 and CDR2 are SGHTA and FQGNSA. The J segment lost 9 bases and the V segment lost 1 base, leaving 6 bases of the junction unmatched. This CDR3 is built from 15 residues. CDR3 in DNA: TGTGCCAGCAGCTTAGGGATAGGGACAGTTTCACCCCTCCACTTT. It encodes CASSLGIGTVSPLHF.